This passage covers 19 T cell receptor beta chains from one sample sequenced in a study of cytomegalovirus exposure and HLA in healthy donors. 13 Jbeta primers and 60 Vbeta primers were used for the PCR. Repertoires were generated with immunoSEQ multiplex PCR, while TCRdb's copy carries only in-frame clones and drops some. The repertoire holds around 130,000 clones, with 75% to 85% as singletons. The sequenced sample was PBMCs. These receptors all stem from a woman between 35 and 50 years old in good health and CMV-seronegative.

The DNA of the CDR3 is TGTGCCAGCAGCAAAGGTGGAGACGGGGGTCAGCCCCAGCATTTT. It encodes CASSKGGDGGQPQHF. This chain connects TRBV21-1 to TRBJ1-5. TRBV21-1 is classified as a pseudogene. The CDR3 is made up of 15 amino acids.

This CDR3 is CATSSKPNFYEQYF. The CDR3 DNA is TGTGCCACCAGCAGCAAGCCGAACTTCTACGAGCAGTACTTC. The chain combines TRBV15 with TRBJ2-7; D is unresolved. This CDR3 is 14 amino acids long. From germline, CDR1 is LNHNV and CDR2 YYDKDF (reference sequence). Trimming removed 3 bases from V and 3 bases from J, with 12 bases in between.

The V gene is TRBV15, the J gene TRBJ1-1; possibly TRBD1 for D (6 bases). The CDR3 loop spans 14 amino acids. V dropped 0 bases and J dropped 6 bases, with 11 bases sitting between them. The germline CDR1 and CDR2 sequences are LNHNV and YYDKDF (reference sequence). The CDR3 nucleotides are TGTGCCACCAGCAGAGATCCTAAGGGGGCTGAAGCTTTCTTT. It specifies CATSRDPKGAEAFF.

The chain uses TRBV19 and TRBJ1-5; TRBD1 is a possible D gene (5 bases). V was shortened by 5 bases and J by 2 bases, with 7 bases between the two germline ends. Germline V CDR1 and CDR2: LNHDA, SQIVND (reference sequence). The CDR3 is 13 amino acids. In nucleotides, the CDR3 is TGTGCCAGTAGTCAGGGTCGCAATCAGCCCCAGCATTTT. Encoded protein: CASSQGRNQPQHF.

The chain has TRBV4-3 and TRBJ2-3, with D maybe TRBD1 (5 bases). The V end lost 1 base, the J end lost 6 bases, and 17 bases lay between the germline ends. The CDR3 is 16 residues long. Germline V gene sequence: CDR1 LGHNA, CDR2 YSLEER. The CDR3 reads CASSQAAGPIVDTQYF. The CDR3 coding sequence is TGCGCCAGCAGCCAAGCTGCAGGGCCCATTGTTGATACGCAGTATTTT.

The genes are TRBV11-2 and TRBJ2-1; no clear D gene. V was trimmed by 0 bases and J by 3 bases, leaving 12 bases between them. Germline V gene data show CDR1 as SGHAT and CDR2 as FQNNGV. The CDR3 is 16 amino acids. The CDR3 nucleotides read TGTGCCAGCAGCTTAGATTTGGCTAGGAACTACAATGAGCAGTTCTTC. Protein: CASSLDLARNYNEQFF. The complete variable domain, with remaining parts taken from reference TRBV11-2 and TRBJ2-1, reads EAGVAQSPRYKIIEKRQSVAFWCNPISGHATLYWYQQILGQGPKLLIQFQNNGVVDDSQLPKDRFSAERLKGVDSTLKIQPAKLEDSAVYLCASSLDLARNYNEQFFGPGTRLTVL.

The chain carries TRBV20-1 and TRBJ2-7; D perhaps matches TRBD2 (6 bases). The CDR3 extends over 11 amino acids. V was cut by 3 bases and J by 3 bases, with 6 bases left in between. Germline V CDR1 and CDR2: DFQATT, SNEGSKA (reference sequence). The CDR3 nucleotides are TGCAGTGCTAGCGGGGGCTACGAGCAGTACTTC. It specifies CSASGGYEQYF.

The genes are TRBV28 and TRBJ2-3; 9 positions agree with TRBD2. Germline V gives CDR1 MDHEN, CDR2 SYDVKM. The CDR3 runs 15 residues. V shed 3 bases and J 7 bases; nucleotides not matched to a gene: 8. The CDR3, as DNA: TGTGCCAGCAGTTTCCCTAGCGGGACGGCAAATACGCAGTATTTT. Encoded protein: CASSFPSGTANTQYF.

Remarks on this clone: This CDR3 is also generated by other DNA sequences in the sample. The chain is built from TRBV4-1 and TRBJ2-3; D is uncertain. CDR1 is MGHRA and CDR2 is YSYEKL in the germline V gene. The CDR3 length is 14 residues. Trimming shortened V by 0 bases and J by 0 bases, and 4 bases separated the two germline ends. CDR3 amino acids: CASSQDPSTDTQYF. In DNA, the CDR3 is TGCGCCAGCAGCCAAGATCCAAGCACAGATACGCAGTATTTT.

This clone appeared a few times. The chain joins TRBV7-9 to TRBJ1-1; D is unresolved. V lost 4 bases and J lost 1, with 10 bases in between. This CDR3 region has 14 residues. Per germline, CDR1 SEHNR and CDR2 FQNEAQ (reference sequence). The CDR3 sequence is CASSSRHRNTEAFF. The DNA of the CDR3 is TGTGCCAGCAGCTCGAGACACAGGAACACTGAAGCTTTCTTT.

Concerning this clone itself: The junction departs from germline at one end; a sequencing error may be responsible. V and J are TRBV2 and TRBJ1-1; D gene uncertain. The V gene's germline CDR1 is SNHLY and CDR2 FYNNEI. This CDR3 is 15 amino acids long. This chain's CDR3 is CAVPPGIVLNTEAFF. CDR3 in DNA: TGTGCCGTACCGCCCGGGATCGTATTGAATACTGAAGCTTTCTTT.

The V call is TRBV9, the J call TRBJ2-7; tentatively, D is TRBD2 (5 bases). V was shortened by 0 bases and J by 7 bases, with 11 bases between the two germline ends. Germline lookup yields CDR1 SGDLS and CDR2 YYNGEE. The CDR3 is made up of 13 amino acids. DNA for the CDR3: TGTGCCAGCAGCGTAGAACTAGTTGGGGAGCAGTACTTC. As protein: CASSVELVGEQYF.

V is TRBV7-8 and J is TRBJ2-5, with D uncertain. V was pared by 5 bases and J by 2 bases, with 15 bases between. The CDR3 has 15 amino acids. Looked up from germline, CDR1 is SGHVS and CDR2 is FQNEAQ. CDR3 coding DNA: TGTGCCAGCAGCCCTAATCATGGGCAACAAGAGACCCAGTACTTC. Encoded protein: CASSPNHGQQETQYF. The full variable domain, completed using reference TRBV7-8 and TRBJ2-5, is GAGVSQSPRYKVAKRGQDVALRCDPISGHVSLFWYQQALGQGPEFLTYFQNEAQLDKSGLPSDRFFAERPEGSVSTLKIQRTQQEDSAVYLCASSPNHGQQETQYFGPGTRLLVL.

V is TRBV6-5 and J is TRBJ1-5; weak D call: TRBD1 (5 bases). This CDR3 has 15 amino acids. Trimming removed 6 bases from V and 0 bases from J, with 12 bases in between. The V gene's germline CDR1 is MNHEY and CDR2 SVGAGI. The CDR3 region is CASSNGGSSNQPQHF. The DNA for the CDR3 is TGTGCCAGCAGCAACGGGGGGTCTAGCAATCAGCCCCAGCATTTT.

In its sample, this clone was seen a few times. The chain recombines TRBV4-1 with TRBJ1-1; 7 positions agree with TRBD1. This CDR3 contains 13 residues. V shed 4 bases, J shed 5 bases, and the junction held 4 bases outside the gene matches. Germline CDR1 and CDR2: MGHRA and YSYEKL. This chain's CDR3 is CASSPRTGTEAFF. As DNA, the CDR3 is TGCGCCAGCAGCCCTCGGACAGGAACTGAAGCTTTCTTT.

The chain combines TRBV27 with TRBJ2-5; D is unclear. V dropped 1 base and J dropped 0 bases, with 6 bases sitting between them. The germline V gene has CDR1 MNHEY and CDR2 SMNVEV (reference sequence). The CDR3 sequence is 14 residues long. The CDR3 region is CASSLLDNQETQYF. The CDR3 DNA reads TGTGCCAGCAGTTTATTAGACAACCAAGAGACCCAGTACTTC.

The V and J genes are TRBV19 and TRBJ2-5; 8 bases line up with TRBD1. Germline CDR1 LNHDA, CDR2 SQIVND (reference sequence). The J segment lost 7 bases and the V segment lost 3 bases, leaving 7 bases of the junction unmatched. The length of the CDR3 is 14 residues. CDR3 loop: CASSMTAGGATQYF. CDR3 in DNA: TGTGCCAGTAGTATGACCGCAGGGGGCGCGACCCAGTACTTC.

This rearrangement joins TRBV6-1 to TRBJ1-2; TRBD1 agrees at 8 bases. Germline assignment: CDR1 MNHNS and CDR2 SASEGT. The CDR3 sequence is 14 residues long. V lost 6 bases, J lost 5 bases, and 8 bases stayed unmatched. CDR3 loop: CASRERQGPYGYTF. The DNA of the CDR3 is TGTGCCAGCAGGGAAAGACAGGGGCCTTATGGCTACACCTTC.

This clone was recorded once. This sequence joins TRBV2 and TRBJ1-1; perhaps TRBD1 as D (5 bases). This CDR3 spans 17 amino acids. CDR1 is SNHLY, CDR2 FYNNEI, per germline. V gave up 7 bases and J gave up 2 bases, with 23 bases separating them. The CDR3 nucleotides are TGTGCCAGCACCCCGGGGCACCTCGGAGGGATAAACACTGAAGCTTTCTTT. Its protein is CASTPGHLGGINTEAFF.